A selection of T cell receptor beta chains follows, all from one sample in a study of T-cell reconstitution after alpha-beta-depleted transplantation in children. TCRdb reprocessed the PCR reads with MiXCR, giving one entry per CDR3 protein. The sample has about 370,000 distinct CDR3 sequences; roughly 21% are singletons. The sequenced sample was PBMCs from the stem cell graft donor, obtained from the stem cell graft. The source is a human donor who donated a stem cell graft to a child with acute myeloid leukemia. The CDR3 runs from the conserved cysteine through the conserved F or W. A D gene is named only where the DNA matches it firmly. Not all rows give a size; the values are once, few, many and, for expanded clones, a class.

TGCAGTGCTTTAGGGGGTATGGATTCACCCCTCCACTTT | CSALGGMDSPLHF | TRBJ1-6 | - | TRBV20-1 | many
TGCAGTGCTAGAGATTTCGGGGCAGCTAATGAAAAACTGTTTTTT | CSARDFGAANEKLFF | TRBJ1-4 | - | TRBV20-1 | -
TGTGCCAGCAGTCCAGAAGCGGGAGGCGGGGAGACCCAGTACTTC | CASSPEAGGGETQYF | TRBJ2-5 | TRBD2 | TRBV6-2/TRBV6-3 | few
TGCAGTGCTAGTCCGCGGAGCGGGAGGGCCCCGGATACGCAGTATTTT | CSASPRSGRAPDTQYF | TRBJ2-3 | TRBD2 | TRBV20-1 | few
TGTGCCAGCAGCAACAGGGACACTGAAGCTTTCTTT | CASSNRDTEAFF | TRBJ1-1 | - | TRBV21-1 | few
TGTGCCAGCAGTTCGCCCGGGGGGGGGTTTGGAGAGCAGTACTTC | CASSSPGGGFGEQYF | TRBJ2-7 | TRBD2 | TRBV27 | -
TGCAGTGCTACGGGACTAGCGGGATATGAGCAGTTCTTC | CSATGLAGYEQFF | TRBJ2-1 | TRBD2 | TRBV20-1 | -
TGTGCCAGCAGCTTGGCGCTAGGGGGAGGAGACGAGCAGTACTTC | CASSLALGGGDEQYF | TRBJ2-7 | - | TRBV5-6 | -
TGTGCCAGCAGTACCGGGACAGGGTCTAATCAGCCCCAGCATTTT | CASSTGTGSNQPQHF | TRBJ1-5 | TRBD1 | TRBV12-3/TRBV12-4 | many
TGCGCCAGCAGCTCTAAAACGGGGATGAACACTGAAGCTTTCTTT | CASSSKTGMNTEAFF | TRBJ1-1 | - | TRBV5-1 | -
TGTGCCAGCGGTATCTCCTCTGGGGCCAACGTCCTGACTTTC | CASGISSGANVLTF | TRBJ2-6 | - | TRBV28 | few
TGCGCCAGCAAGCTACTCAGCACCGGGGAGCTGTTTTTT | CASKLLSTGELFF | TRBJ2-2 | - | TRBV5-1 | many
TGCGCCAGCAGCTTGGGCCGGGGCGGAACCACAGATACGCAGTATTTT | CASSLGRGGTTDTQYF | TRBJ2-3 | - | TRBV5-1 | few
TGTGCCAGCATTTTCCGGGACAGGGGGCATAATGAGCAGTTCTTC | CASIFRDRGHNEQFF | TRBJ2-1 | TRBD1 | TRBV12-3/TRBV12-4 | few